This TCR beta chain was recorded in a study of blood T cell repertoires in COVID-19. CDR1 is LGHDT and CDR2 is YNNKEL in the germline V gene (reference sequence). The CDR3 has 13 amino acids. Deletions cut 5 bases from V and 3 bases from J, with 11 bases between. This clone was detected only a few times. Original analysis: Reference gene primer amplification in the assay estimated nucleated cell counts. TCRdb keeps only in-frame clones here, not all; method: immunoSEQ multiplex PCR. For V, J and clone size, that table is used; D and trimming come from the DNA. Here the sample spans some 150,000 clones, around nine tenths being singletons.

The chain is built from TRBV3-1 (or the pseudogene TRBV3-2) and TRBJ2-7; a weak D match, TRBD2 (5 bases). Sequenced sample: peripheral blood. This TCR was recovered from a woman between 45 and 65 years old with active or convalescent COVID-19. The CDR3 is CASSARRDYEQYF. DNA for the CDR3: TGTGCCAGCAGCGCCCGCCGGGACTACGAGCAGTACTTC.